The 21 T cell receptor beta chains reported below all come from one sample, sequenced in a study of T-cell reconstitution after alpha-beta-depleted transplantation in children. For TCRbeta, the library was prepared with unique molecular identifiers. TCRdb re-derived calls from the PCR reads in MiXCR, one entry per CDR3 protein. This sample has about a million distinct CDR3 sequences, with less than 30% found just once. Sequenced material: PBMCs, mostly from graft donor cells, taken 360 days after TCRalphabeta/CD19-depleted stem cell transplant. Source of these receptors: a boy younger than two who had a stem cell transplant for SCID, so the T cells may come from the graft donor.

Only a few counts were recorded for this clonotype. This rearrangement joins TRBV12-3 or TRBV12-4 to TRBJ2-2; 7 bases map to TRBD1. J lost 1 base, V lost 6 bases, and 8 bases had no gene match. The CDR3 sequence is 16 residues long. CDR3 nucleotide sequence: TGTGCCAGCAGCTCGAGGGGGCGGATGAACACCGGGGAGCTGTTTTTT. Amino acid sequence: CASSSRGRMNTGELFF.

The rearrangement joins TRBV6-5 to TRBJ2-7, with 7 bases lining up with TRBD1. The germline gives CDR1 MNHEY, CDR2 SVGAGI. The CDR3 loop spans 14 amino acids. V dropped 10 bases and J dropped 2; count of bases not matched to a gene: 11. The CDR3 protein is CATVRDSATYEQYF. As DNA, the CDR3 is TGTGCCACCGTTAGGGACAGTGCCACCTACGAGCAGTACTTC.

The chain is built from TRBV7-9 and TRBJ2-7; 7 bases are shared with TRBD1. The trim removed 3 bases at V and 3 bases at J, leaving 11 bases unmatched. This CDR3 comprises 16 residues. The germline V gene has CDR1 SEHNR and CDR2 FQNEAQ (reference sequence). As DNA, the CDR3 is TGTGCCAGCAGCTTCGGACCTTGGGACAGCTTCTACGAGCAGTACTTC. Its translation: CASSFGPWDSFYEQYF.

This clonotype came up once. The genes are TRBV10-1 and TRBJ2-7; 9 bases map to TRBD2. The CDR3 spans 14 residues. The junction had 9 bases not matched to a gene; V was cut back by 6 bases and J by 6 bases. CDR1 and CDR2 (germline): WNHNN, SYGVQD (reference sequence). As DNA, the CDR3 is TGCGCCAGCAGCGAACCGGGACTAGCAGCCGAGCAGTACTTC. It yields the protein CASSEPGLAAEQYF.

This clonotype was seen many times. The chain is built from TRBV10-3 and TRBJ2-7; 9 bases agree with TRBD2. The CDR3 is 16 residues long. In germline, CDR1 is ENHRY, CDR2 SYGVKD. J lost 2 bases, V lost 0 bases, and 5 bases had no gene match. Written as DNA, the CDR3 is TGTGCCATCAGTGAGTCTGAGGTAGCGGGGGCCTACGAGCAGTACTTC. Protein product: CAISESEVAGAYEQYF.

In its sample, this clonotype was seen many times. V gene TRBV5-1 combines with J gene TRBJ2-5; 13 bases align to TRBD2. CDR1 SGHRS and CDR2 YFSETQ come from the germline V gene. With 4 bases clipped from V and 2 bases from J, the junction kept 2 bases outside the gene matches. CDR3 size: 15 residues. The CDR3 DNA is TGCGCCAGCAGCCGGACTAGCGGGGGACAAGAGACCCAGTACTTC. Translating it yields CASSRTSGGQETQYF.

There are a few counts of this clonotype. The CDR3 here is CSARQGYSYEQYF. The CDR3 bases are TGCAGCGCACGACAGGGTTATTCCTACGAGCAGTACTTC. This chain joins TRBV29-1 and TRBJ2-7, with TRBD1 matching 7 bases. J was trimmed by 1 base and V by 7 bases; bases with no gene match: 7. The CDR3 is made up of 13 amino acids. Germline loops: CDR1 SQVTM, CDR2 ANQGSEA.

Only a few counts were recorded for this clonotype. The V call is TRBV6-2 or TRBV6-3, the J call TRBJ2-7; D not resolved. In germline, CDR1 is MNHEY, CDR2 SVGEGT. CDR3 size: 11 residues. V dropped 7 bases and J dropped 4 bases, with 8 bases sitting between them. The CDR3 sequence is CASTHGYEQYF. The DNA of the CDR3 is TGTGCCAGCACCCATGGGTACGAGCAGTACTTC.

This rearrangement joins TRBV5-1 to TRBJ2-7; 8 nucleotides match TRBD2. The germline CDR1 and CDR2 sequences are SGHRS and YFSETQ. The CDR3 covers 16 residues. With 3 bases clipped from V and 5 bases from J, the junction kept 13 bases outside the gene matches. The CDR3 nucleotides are TGCGCCAGCAGCTCCCAAACGCGGGGGGCCGGGGACGAGCAGTACTTC. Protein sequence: CASSSQTRGAGDEQYF.

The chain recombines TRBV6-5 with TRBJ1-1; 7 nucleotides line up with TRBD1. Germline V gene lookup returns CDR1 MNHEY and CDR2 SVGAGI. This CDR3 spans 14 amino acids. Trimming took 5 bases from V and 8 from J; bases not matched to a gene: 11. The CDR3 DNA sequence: TGTGCCAGCAGTAACTACAGGGGTGGTATAGAAGCTTTCTTT. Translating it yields CASSNYRGGIEAFF.

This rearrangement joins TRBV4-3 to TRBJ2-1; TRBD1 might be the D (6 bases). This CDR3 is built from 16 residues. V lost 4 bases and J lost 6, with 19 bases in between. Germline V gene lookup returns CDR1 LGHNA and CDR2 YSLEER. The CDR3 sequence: CASSLVVGANTNEQFF. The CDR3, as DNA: TGCGCCAGCAGCCTGGTGGTGGGGGCGAATACCAATGAGCAGTTCTTC.

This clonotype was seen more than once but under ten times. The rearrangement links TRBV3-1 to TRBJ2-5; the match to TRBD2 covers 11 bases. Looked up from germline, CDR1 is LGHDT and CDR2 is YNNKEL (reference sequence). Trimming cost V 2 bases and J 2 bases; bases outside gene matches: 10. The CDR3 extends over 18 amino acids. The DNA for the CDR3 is TGTGCCAGCAGCCAAAAGCTGATTAGCGGGGGGGTTCAAGAGACCCAGTACTTC. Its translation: CASSQKLISGGVQETQYF.

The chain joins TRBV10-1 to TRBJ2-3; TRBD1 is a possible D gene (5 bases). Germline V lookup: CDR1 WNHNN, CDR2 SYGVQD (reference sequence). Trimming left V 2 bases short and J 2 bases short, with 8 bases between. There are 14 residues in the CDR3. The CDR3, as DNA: TGCGCCAGCAGTGAGAGCAGGGTCACAGATACGCAGTATTTT. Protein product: CASSESRVTDTQYF.

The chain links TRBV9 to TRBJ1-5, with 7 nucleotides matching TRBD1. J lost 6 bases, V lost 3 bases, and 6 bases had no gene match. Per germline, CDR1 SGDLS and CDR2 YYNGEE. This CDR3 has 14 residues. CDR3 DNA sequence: TGTGCCAGCAGCGCGACAGGGCAGGCTCAGCCCCAGCATTTT. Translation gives CASSATGQAQPQHF.

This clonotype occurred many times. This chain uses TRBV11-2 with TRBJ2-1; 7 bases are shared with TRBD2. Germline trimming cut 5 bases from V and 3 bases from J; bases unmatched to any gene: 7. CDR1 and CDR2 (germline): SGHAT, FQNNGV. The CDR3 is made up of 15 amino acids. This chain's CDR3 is CASSRSGGVYNEQFF. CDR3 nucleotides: TGTGCCAGCAGCCGATCGGGGGGAGTCTACAATGAGCAGTTCTTC. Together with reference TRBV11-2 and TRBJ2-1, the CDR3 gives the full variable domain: EAGVAQSPRYKIIEKRQSVAFWCNPISGHATLYWYQQILGQGPKLLIQFQNNGVVDDSQLPKDRFSAERLKGVDSTLKIQPAKLEDSAVYLCASSRSGGVYNEQFFGPGTRLTVL.

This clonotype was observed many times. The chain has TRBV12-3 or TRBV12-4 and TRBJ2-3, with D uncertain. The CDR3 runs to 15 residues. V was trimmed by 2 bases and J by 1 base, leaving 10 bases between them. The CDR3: CASSLRAGGTDTQYF. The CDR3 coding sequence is TGTGCCAGCAGTTTAAGGGCAGGAGGCACAGATACGCAGTATTTT.

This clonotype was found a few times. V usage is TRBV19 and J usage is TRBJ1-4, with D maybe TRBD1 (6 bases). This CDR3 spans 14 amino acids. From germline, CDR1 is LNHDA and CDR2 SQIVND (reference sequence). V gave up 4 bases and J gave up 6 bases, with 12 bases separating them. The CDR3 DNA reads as TGTGCCAGTAGTAAATGGACAGAGGATGAAAAACTGTTTTTT. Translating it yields CASSKWTEDEKLFF.

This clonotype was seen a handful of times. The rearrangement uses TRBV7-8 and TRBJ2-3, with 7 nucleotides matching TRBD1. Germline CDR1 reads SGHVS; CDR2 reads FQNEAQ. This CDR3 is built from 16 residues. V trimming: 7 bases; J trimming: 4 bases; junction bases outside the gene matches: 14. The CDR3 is CASTTQTGFVADTQYF. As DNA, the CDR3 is TGTGCCAGCACCACCCAGACAGGGTTTGTCGCAGATACGCAGTATTTT.

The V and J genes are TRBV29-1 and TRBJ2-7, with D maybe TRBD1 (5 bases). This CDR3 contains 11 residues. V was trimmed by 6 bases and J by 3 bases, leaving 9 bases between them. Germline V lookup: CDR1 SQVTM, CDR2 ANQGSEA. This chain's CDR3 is CSVTTVYEQYF. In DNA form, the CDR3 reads TGCAGCGTCACGACAGTCTACGAGCAGTACTTC.

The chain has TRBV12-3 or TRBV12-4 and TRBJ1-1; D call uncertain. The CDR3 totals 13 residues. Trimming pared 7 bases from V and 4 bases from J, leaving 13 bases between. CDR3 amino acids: CASTLGRTTEAFF. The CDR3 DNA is TGTGCCAGCACCTTGGGGAGGACCACTGAAGCTTTCTTT.

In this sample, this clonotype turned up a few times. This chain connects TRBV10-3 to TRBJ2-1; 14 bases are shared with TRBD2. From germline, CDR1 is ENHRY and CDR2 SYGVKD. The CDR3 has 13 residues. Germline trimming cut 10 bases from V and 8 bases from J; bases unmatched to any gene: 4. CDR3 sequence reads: CATETSGGDEQFF. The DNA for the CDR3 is TGTGCCACCGAGACTAGCGGGGGGGATGAGCAGTTCTTC.